The T cell receptor beta chain under discussion was sequenced for a study of OX40 agonist ivuxolimab in advanced cancers. Data came from immunoSEQ multiplex PCR; TCRdb stores just in-frame clones and leaves some out. The sample includes approximately 58,000 clones, 80% to 90% seen only once; the top ten take 0.76%. The sequence derives from an adult with an advanced solid tumor such as melanoma, head and neck, liver or kidney cancer. Sequenced material: CD4+ or CD8+ T cells sorted from blood, taken in a trial of the OX40 agonist ivuxolimab.

The CDR3 loop reads CASSLDREGGYTF. The DNA of the CDR3 is TGTGCCAGCAGCTTAGACAGGGAAGGCGGCTACACCTTC. The V gene is TRBV7-9, the J gene TRBJ1-2, with TRBD1 as a possible D gene (6 bases). Germline-derived CDR1 and CDR2 are SEHNR and FQNEAQ (reference sequence). CDR3 size: 13 residues. Trimming cost V 1 base and J 8 bases, with 11 bases left between them.